A few counts support the clone carrying this TCR beta chain. Its antigen is as yet unknown. The data were obtained in a study of T cells in Graves' hyperthyroidism and ophthalmopathy. General study points: Blood also carried most thyroid clonotypes expanded above 0.001.

Disease duration under 2 months; hyperthyroidism patients were aged 18 to 65. PBMCs were derived from 10 ml fresh peripheral blood. Regions amplified from RNA transcripts were the TCR beta CDR3 regions. The TCR CDR3 was amplified in a first-round RT-PCR using the HTBI primer set. A single record per CDR3 protein comes from TCRdb applying MiXCR to the multiplex PCR reads. The sample lists hundreds of thousands of distinct CDR3 sequences; 13% to 15% were seen once. Per the germline V gene, CDR1 is MGHRA and CDR2 is YSYEKL. V dropped 0 bases and J dropped 5; count of bases not matched to a gene: 12. The CDR3 consists of 17 residues.

The clonotype comes from a woman younger than 30 with Graves' hyperthyroidism. Sequencing was done on a sample of blood. V gene TRBV4-1 combines with J gene TRBJ2-7; TRBD1 matches 8 bases. CDR3: CASSQEAPGRGLNEQYF. DNA of the CDR3: TGCGCCAGCAGCCAAGAGGCGCCTGGCAGGGGGCTCAACGAGCAGTACTTC.